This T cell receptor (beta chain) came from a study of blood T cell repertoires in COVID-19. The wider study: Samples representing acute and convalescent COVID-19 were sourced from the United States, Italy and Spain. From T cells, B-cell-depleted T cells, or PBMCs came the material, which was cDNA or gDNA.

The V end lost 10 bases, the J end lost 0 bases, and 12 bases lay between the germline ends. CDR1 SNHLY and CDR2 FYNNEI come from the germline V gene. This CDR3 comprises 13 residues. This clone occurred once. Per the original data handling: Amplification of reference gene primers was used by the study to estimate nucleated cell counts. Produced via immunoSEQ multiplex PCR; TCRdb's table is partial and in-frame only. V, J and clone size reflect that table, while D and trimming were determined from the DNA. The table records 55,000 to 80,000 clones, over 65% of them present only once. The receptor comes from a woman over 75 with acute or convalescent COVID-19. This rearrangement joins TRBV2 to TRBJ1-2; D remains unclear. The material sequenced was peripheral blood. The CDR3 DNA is TGTGCCATCACGCTCGGGGCTAACTATGGCTACACCTTC. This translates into CAITLGANYGYTF.